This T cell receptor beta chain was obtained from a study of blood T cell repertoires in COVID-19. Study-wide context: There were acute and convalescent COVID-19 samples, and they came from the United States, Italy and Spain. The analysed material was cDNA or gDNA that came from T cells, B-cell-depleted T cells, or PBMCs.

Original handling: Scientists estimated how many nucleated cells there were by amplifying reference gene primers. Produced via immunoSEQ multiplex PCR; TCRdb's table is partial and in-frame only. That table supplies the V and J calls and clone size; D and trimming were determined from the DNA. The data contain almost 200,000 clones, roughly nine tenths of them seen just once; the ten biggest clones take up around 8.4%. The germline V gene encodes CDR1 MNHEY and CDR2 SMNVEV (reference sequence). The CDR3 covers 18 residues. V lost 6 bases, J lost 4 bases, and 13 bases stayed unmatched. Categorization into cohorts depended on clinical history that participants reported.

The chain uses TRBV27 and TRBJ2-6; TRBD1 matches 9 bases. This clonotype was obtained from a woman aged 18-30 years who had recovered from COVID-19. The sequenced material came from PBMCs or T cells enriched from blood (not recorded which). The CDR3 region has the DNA TGTGCCAGCAGACTTAAGGGGACAGGGACGAAAGGGGCCAACGTCCTGACTTTC. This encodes CASRLKGTGTKGANVLTF.